This passage covers 17 T cell receptor beta chains from one sample sequenced in a study of cytomegalovirus exposure and HLA in healthy donors. A multiplex PCR was run with 60 Vbeta primers and 13 Jbeta primers. Sequenced by immunoSEQ multiplex PCR; TCRdb stores in-frame clones only, minus some. The sample yields roughly 98,000 clones, roughly three quarters seen once. The material sequenced was PBMCs. The source of these receptors is a female donor in good health and CMV-seronegative.

The V gene is TRBV5-1, the J gene TRBJ1-2, with 7 nucleotides matching TRBD1. This CDR3 has 13 residues. V shed 4 bases, J shed 4 bases, and the junction held 4 bases outside the gene matches. Per the germline V gene, CDR1 is SGHRS and CDR2 is YFSETQ. CDR3 sequence: CASSVGQSYGYTF. In nucleotides, the CDR3 is TGCGCCAGCAGCGTGGGACAGAGCTATGGCTACACCTTC. The full variable domain, in which reference TRBV5-1 and TRBJ1-2 provide the parts outside the CDR3, is KAGVTQTPRYLIKTRGQQVTLSCSPISGHRSVSWYQQTPGQGLQFLFEYFSETQRNKGNFPGRFSGRQFSNSRSEMNVSTLELGDSALYLCASSVGQSYGYTFGSGTRLTVV.

The chain carries TRBV5-1 and TRBJ2-1, with 8 positions matching TRBD1. Germline CDR1 is SGHRS and CDR2 is YFSETQ. With 0 bases clipped from V and 4 bases from J, the junction kept 9 bases outside the gene matches. This CDR3 contains 17 residues. This CDR3 reads CASSLARWDRLYNEQFF. Written as DNA, the CDR3 is TGCGCCAGCAGCTTGGCGCGGTGGGACAGGCTTTACAATGAGCAGTTCTTC.

V and J are TRBV30 and TRBJ2-3, with TRBD2 matching over 10 bases. Trimming cost V 2 bases and J 2 bases; bases outside gene matches: 7. This CDR3 is 16 amino acids long. CDR1 GTSNPN and CDR2 SVGIG come from the germline V gene (reference sequence). CDR3 region: CAWSTERGGVTDTQYF. Written as DNA, the CDR3 is TGTGCCTGGAGTACGGAGCGGGGGGGCGTCACAGATACGCAGTATTTT. Full variable domain (outside the CDR3, taken from reference TRBV30 and TRBJ2-3): SQTIHQWPATLVQPVGSPLSLECTVEGTSNPNLYWYRQAAGRGLQLLFYSVGIGQISSEVPQNLSASRPQDRQFILSSKKLLLSDSGFYLCAWSTERGGVTDTQYFGPGTRLTVL.

The V and J genes are TRBV7-6 and TRBJ1-3; D uncertain. This CDR3 has 17 amino acids. V was clipped by 0 bases and J by 0 bases, with 12 bases between them. CDR1 and CDR2 from the germline V gene are SGHVS and FNYEAQ. CDR3 bases: TGTGCCAGCAGCTTAGCGTTGCGGGCCCACTCTGGAAACACCATATATTTT. Translating gives CASSLALRAHSGNTIYF.

The chain uses TRBV19 and TRBJ2-3, with D perhaps TRBD1 (6 bases). V shed 6 bases and J shed 3 bases, with 10 bases lying between them. The CDR3 is 13 amino acids. Germline CDR1 reads LNHDA; CDR2 reads SQIVND (reference sequence). This CDR3 reads CASRNRETDTQYF. The CDR3, as DNA: TGTGCCAGTAGAAACAGGGAAACAGATACGCAGTATTTT.

V gene TRBV7-9 combines with J gene TRBJ2-7, with D uncertain. The CDR3 runs to 14 residues. Between the trimmed V and J ends, which lost 0 bases and 2 bases, there was a span of 8 bases. The germline V gene encodes CDR1 SEHNR and CDR2 FQNEAQ (reference sequence). The CDR3 is CASSLAGGAYEQYF. The CDR3 DNA reads TGTGCCAGCAGCTTAGCGGGTGGAGCCTACGAGCAGTACTTC.

The chain joins TRBV27 to TRBJ2-1; D might be TRBD2 (5 bases). V shed 5 bases and J shed 7 bases, with 9 bases lying between them. The CDR3 has 12 amino acids. CDR1 and CDR2 from the germline V gene are MNHEY and SMNVEV (reference sequence). The CDR3 is CASSATGNEQFF. Here the CDR3 DNA reads TGTGCCAGCAGTGCGACGGGGAATGAGCAGTTCTTC.

This chain connects TRBV6-5 to TRBJ1-1, with a weak D call TRBD1 (6 bases). Germline values: CDR1 MNHEY, CDR2 SVGAGI. Trimming pared 0 bases from V and 11 bases from J, leaving 13 bases between. This CDR3 is 13 amino acids long. CDR3 region: CASSYSDSPLAFF. Written as DNA, the CDR3 is TGTGCCAGCAGTTACTCGGACAGCCCCCTGGCTTTCTTT.

This chain links TRBV5-6 with TRBJ2-2, with D possibly TRBD1 on 7 matching bases. The CDR3 length is 17 residues. Germline lookup yields CDR1 SGHDT and CDR2 YYEEEE. Trimming pared 9 bases from V and 6 bases from J, leaving 27 bases between. CDR3 nucleotides: TGTGCCACCGAGCGGGTAGGGGGCCGTTTTTTCGCCGGGGAGCTGTTTTTT. Its translation: CATERVGGRFFAGELFF. The full variable domain, rest sourced from reference TRBV5-6 and TRBJ2-2, is DAGVTQSPTHLIKTRGQQVTLRCSPKSGHDTVSWYQQALGQGPQFIFQYYEEEERQRGNFPDRFSGHQFPNYSSELNVNALLLGDSALYLCATERVGGRFFAGELFFGEGSRLTVL.

The gene calls are TRBV2 and TRBJ1-2; possibly TRBD1 for D (6 bases). V shed 1 base and J shed 7 bases, with 16 bases lying between them. The CDR3 length is 15 residues. The germline CDR1 and CDR2 sequences are SNHLY and FYNNEI. CDR3 nucleotides: TGTGCCAGCAGTGAAGTAAGACAGGACCCCGGTGGCTACACCTTC. Translating it yields CASSEVRQDPGGYTF. Full variable domain (remainder filled in from reference TRBV2 and TRBJ1-2): EPEVTQTPSHQVTQMGQEVILRCVPISNHLYFYWYRQILGQKVEFLVSFYNNEISEKSEIFDDQFSVERPDGSNFTLKIRSTKLEDSAMYFCASSEVRQDPGGYTFGSGTRLTVV.

The chain has TRBV6-6 and TRBJ2-2; a weak D match, TRBD2 (7 bases). The CDR3 has 15 residues. Germline V gives CDR1 MNHNY, CDR2 SVGAGI (reference sequence). V was clipped by 5 bases and J by 10 bases, with 20 bases between them. Written as DNA, the CDR3 is TGTGCCAGCAGTAGTCGGGGGGCCAGTATTGTGGAGCTGTTTTTT. Its protein is CASSSRGASIVELFF.

This chain connects TRBV19 to TRBJ1-2, with 9 nucleotides matching TRBD1. The V segment lost 8 bases and the J segment 2 bases; nucleotides outside the gene matches: 6. The CDR3 has 14 amino acids. Germline V gene data show CDR1 as LNHDA and CDR2 as SQIVND (reference sequence). The CDR3 sequence: CASVRGQGNYGYTF. The CDR3 nucleotides are TGTGCCAGTGTTAGGGGACAGGGAAACTATGGCTACACCTTC.

The chain joins TRBV5-6 to TRBJ2-2, with TRBD2 as a possible D gene (5 bases). The V end was cut by 1 base, the J end by 0 bases, with 13 bases between. This CDR3 has 17 amino acids. CDR1 is SGHDT and CDR2 is YYEEEE in the germline V gene. The CDR3 reads CASSLLSGPSNTGELFF. In DNA form, the CDR3 reads TGTGCCAGCAGCTTGTTAAGCGGACCCTCGAACACCGGGGAGCTGTTTTTT.

This clone showed up just a few times. This chain uses TRBV12-1 with TRBJ1-1; TRBD1 is the table's D call, not checked against the DNA. TRBV12-1 is a recognized pseudogene. The CDR3 has 11 amino acids. The CDR3: CASRGVAEAFF. The CDR3 coding sequence is TGTGCCAGCAGGGGCGTGGCTGAAGCTTTCTTT.

The CDR3 sequence is CASSSFRNEQFF. The CDR3 region has the DNA TGTGCCAGCAGCTCCTTTCGGAATGAGCAGTTCTTC. The genes are TRBV5-4 and TRBJ2-1; no firm D call. Trimming pared 3 bases from V and 7 bases from J, leaving 8 bases between. Germline loops: CDR1 SGHNT, CDR2 YYREEE (reference sequence). The CDR3 extends over 12 amino acids. Variable domain in full (rest from reference TRBV5-4 and TRBJ2-1): ETGVTQSPTHLIKTRGQQVTLRCSSQSGHNTVSWYQQALGQGPQFIFQYYREEENGRGNFPPRFSGLQFPNYSSELNVNALELDDSALYLCASSSFRNEQFFGPGTRLTVL.

The rearrangement links TRBV10-3 to TRBJ2-3; 10 bases fit TRBD2. The length of the CDR3 is 17 residues. Looked up from germline, CDR1 is ENHRY and CDR2 is SYGVKD. Unmatched junction bases numbered 14, after V lost 7 bases and J lost 4 bases. CDR3 sequence reads: CAINEGDRAGGSDTQYF. The DNA of the CDR3 is TGTGCCATCAACGAGGGGGACCGAGCGGGAGGGTCAGATACGCAGTATTTT.

This clone was observed a single time. This sequence joins TRBV7-2 and TRBJ1-4; a possible D gene is TRBD1 (6 bases). CDR1 and CDR2 from the germline V gene are SGHTA and FQGNSA. Trimming shortened V by 5 bases and J by 3 bases, and 19 bases separated the two germline ends. The CDR3 covers 17 residues. The CDR3 protein is CASSPGTGLGPNEKLFF. The CDR3 DNA follows: TGTGCCAGCAGCCCAGGAACAGGGTTGGGGCCTAATGAAAAACTGTTTTTT.